The sequence of this TCR beta chain was determined in a study of a mutant IDH1 vaccine in newly diagnosed glioma. Time point of the sample: week 23, last vaccination. Doses consisted of 300 ug of mutant IDH1 20-mer peptide each, paired with topical imiquimod. New astrocytomas of WHO grade 3 or 4 that were IDH1-mutant and ATRX-lost were found in the donors. Germline V gene sequence: CDR1 LNHNV, CDR2 YYDKDF (reference sequence). There are 18 residues in the CDR3. Trimming stripped 1 base from V and 8 bases from J, with 21 bases between. Only in-frame clones appear in the TCRdb table, and some are missing; sequencing was by immunoSEQ multiplex PCR. Among about 65,000 clones, 85% were seen once, and the ten largest hold over 4%. With regard to this clone: What it binds is unknown.

Whole-study results and caveats: It seemed that pseudoprogression was not linked to changes in the top peripheral T cell clonotypes. Immune responses arising from the vaccine appeared in approximately 93% of patients.

This receptor was taken from a young man with glioma. Specimen: PBMCs, collected from a glioma patient whose treatment included an IDH1 peptide vaccine. The V gene is TRBV15, the J gene TRBJ1-6, with a possible D match to TRBD1 (5 bases). The chain's CDR3 is CATSRVLVWAGMDSPLHF. The CDR3 region has the DNA TGTGCCACCAGCAGAGTTCTGGTTTGGGCAGGGATGGATTCACCCCTCCACTTT.